This is a list of T cell receptor beta chains from one sample in a study of blood T cell repertoires in COVID-19. Using immunoSEQ multiplex PCR, the repertoire was profiled, and TCRdb retains in-frame clones only, with some absent. The sample includes around 37,000 clones, almost 90% of them seen just once. Sequencing was performed on peripheral blood. The receptors originated from a man in his fifties or sixties with active or convalescent COVID-19. The CDR3 runs from the conserved cysteine through the conserved F or W. The D gene is left open where the match is weak. The listing skips clone size in some rows; elsewhere it reads once, few, many or a size class.

CDR3 DNA: TGTGCCAGCAGCCAATTAAATCAGCCCCAGCATTTT
CDR3 protein: CASSQLNQPQHF
D gene: NA
J gene: TRBJ1-5
clone size: NA
V gene: TRBV3-1/TRBV3-2

CDR3 DNA: TGCGCCAGCAGCCCGCACTTCGGGGAGCTGTTTTTT
CDR3 protein: CASSPHFGELFF
D gene: NA
J gene: TRBJ2-2
clone size: NA
V gene: TRBV4-1

CDR3 DNA: TGCGCCAGCAGCCAGCCTAAGCGGGCTAGCACAGATACGCAGTATTTT
CDR3 protein: CASSQPKRASTDTQYF
D gene: NA
J gene: TRBJ2-3
clone size: once
V gene: TRBV4-1

CDR3 DNA: TGTGCCAGCAGTGAACCCCCAGGGCGCTCTGGAAACACCATATATTTT
CDR3 protein: CASSEPPGRSGNTIYF
D gene: NA
J gene: TRBJ1-3
clone size: NA
V gene: TRBV6-1

CDR3 DNA: TGTGCCAGTAGTATCCGACAGGGTGGTCAGCCCCAGCATTTT
CDR3 protein: CASSIRQGGQPQHF
D gene: TRBD1
J gene: TRBJ1-5
clone size: NA
V gene: TRBV19

CDR3 DNA: TGTGCCAGCAGTGACCCGGGACATCTTAAGACCCAGTACTTC
CDR3 protein: CASSDPGHLKTQYF
D gene: NA
J gene: TRBJ2-5
clone size: NA
V gene: TRBV25-1

CDR3 DNA: TGTGCCAGCAGTTTATCACTCCTAGGGAGGAGGGCTCCTAGCGGGAGGTCCAGCCACGAGCAGTACTTC
CDR3 protein: CASSLSLLGRRAPSGRSSHEQYF
D gene: TRBD2
J gene: TRBJ2-7
clone size: NA
V gene: TRBV28

CDR3 DNA: TGTGCCAGCAGCTTCGGGGGGCGGGTTGAAAAACTGTTTTTT
CDR3 protein: CASSFGGRVEKLFF
D gene: NA
J gene: TRBJ1-4
clone size: NA
V gene: TRBV13

CDR3 DNA: TGTGCCAGCCGGACAGAAACTGAAGCTTTCTTT
CDR3 protein: CASRTETEAFF
D gene: NA
J gene: TRBJ1-1
clone size: NA
V gene: TRBV2

CDR3 DNA: TGTGCCAGCAGCCTGCGCGGGCAGATCTATGGCTACACCTTC
CDR3 protein: CASSLRGQIYGYTF
D gene: NA
J gene: TRBJ1-2
clone size: NA
V gene: TRBV7-2

CDR3 DNA: TGTGCCAGCAGTTTTGGGCTAACCTACGAGCAGTACTTC
CDR3 protein: CASSFGLTYEQYF
D gene: NA
J gene: TRBJ2-7
clone size: NA
V gene: TRBV12-3/TRBV12-4

CDR3 DNA: TGCAGTGCTAGTATTAGCGGGAGAAACGAGCAGTACTTC
CDR3 protein: CSASISGRNEQYF
D gene: TRBD2
J gene: TRBJ2-7
clone size: NA
V gene: TRBV20-1

CDR3 DNA: TGCGCCAGCAGCCAAGATTCCTCAGGGAGGGTGTTGGGAAACACCATATATTTT
CDR3 protein: CASSQDSSGRVLGNTIYF
D gene: NA
J gene: TRBJ1-3
clone size: once
V gene: TRBV4-1

CDR3 DNA: TGTGCCAGCAGTTCCCGGGGAGGGTGGACAGATACGCAGTATTTT
CDR3 protein: CASSSRGGWTDTQYF
D gene: TRBD2
J gene: TRBJ2-3
clone size: NA
V gene: TRBV28

CDR3 DNA: TGTGCCAGCAGCTCGGGACTAGCGGGAGTTGAGCAGTTCTTC
CDR3 protein: CASSSGLAGVEQFF
D gene: TRBD2
J gene: TRBJ2-1
clone size: NA
V gene: TRBV11-2

CDR3 DNA: TGTGCCAGCAGCTCCCTGACAGGGGGCACAGATACGCAGTATTTT
CDR3 protein: CASSSLTGGTDTQYF
D gene: TRBD1
J gene: TRBJ2-3
clone size: once
V gene: TRBV7-3